The 5 T cell receptor beta chains listed next were all sequenced from one sample in a study of OX40 agonist ivuxolimab in advanced cancers. Sequencing was performed with immunoSEQ multiplex PCR; in TCRdb, only in-frame clones are kept and a portion is missing. This sample carries 25,000 to 30,000 clones, almost 85% of them seen once, and the ten largest clones take 18%. The sequencing used CD4+ or CD8+ T cells sorted from blood, collected in a trial of the OX40 agonist ivuxolimab. The receptors shown here come from an adult with an advanced solid tumor such as melanoma, head and neck, liver or kidney cancer.

This sequence joins TRBV5-4 and TRBJ1-1; the match to TRBD1 covers 7 bases. The CDR3 extends over 12 amino acids. Germline lookup yields CDR1 SGHNT and CDR2 YYREEE (reference sequence). J was trimmed by 6 bases and V by 2 bases; bases with no gene match: 1. This CDR3 reads CASSLQGPEAFF. CDR3 in DNA: TGTGCCAGCAGCTTACAGGGGCCTGAAGCTTTCTTT.

The rearrangement joins TRBV11-2 to TRBJ1-4; D gene unclear. This CDR3 spans 16 amino acids. V lost 4 bases and J lost 4, with 16 bases in between. CDR1 and CDR2 (germline): SGHAT, FQNNGV. DNA for the CDR3: TGTGCCAGCAGCTCCACTTTCGGCACCTTTAATGAAAAACTGTTTTTT. It codes for CASSSTFGTFNEKLFF.

A few counts support this clone. The chain is built from TRBV30 and TRBJ1-5; D gene ambiguous. The CDR3 extends over 13 amino acids. Trimming removed 0 bases at V and 3 bases at J, with 6 bases between. In germline, CDR1 is GTSNPN, CDR2 SVGIG (reference sequence). DNA of the CDR3: TGTGCCTGGAGTGTTGGGTTCAATCAGCCCCAGCATTTT. This encodes CAWSVGFNQPQHF.

Comment on this clone: The same CDR3 arises from other DNA sequences in this sample as well. This rearrangement joins TRBV5-6 to TRBJ1-4; D gene uncertain. The length of the CDR3 is 14 residues. The germline V gene encodes CDR1 SGHDT and CDR2 YYEEEE. The germline V and J ends were trimmed by 1 base and 0 bases, with 4 bases remaining between them. CDR3 nucleotide sequence: TGTGCCAGCAGCTTGATTGCAACTAATGAAAAACTGTTTTTT. Its protein is CASSLIATNEKLFF. Together with reference TRBV5-6 and TRBJ1-4, the CDR3 gives the full variable domain: DAGVTQSPTHLIKTRGQQVTLRCSPKSGHDTVSWYQQALGQGPQFIFQYYEEEERQRGNFPDRFSGHQFPNYSSELNVNALLLGDSALYLCASSLIATNEKLFFGSGTQLSVL.

V and J are TRBV5-1 and TRBJ2-5; 9 bases are a match to TRBD2. The CDR3 spans 16 residues. Trimming cost V 0 bases and J 1 base; bases outside gene matches: 4. Germline CDR1 is SGHRS and CDR2 is YFSETQ. CDR3 loop: CASSLEVAGVQETQYF. Here the CDR3 DNA reads TGCGCCAGCAGCTTGGAAGTAGCGGGGGTCCAAGAGACCCAGTACTTC. The entire variable domain, with the rest obtained from reference TRBV5-1 and TRBJ2-5, is as follows: KAGVTQTPRYLIKTRGQQVTLSCSPISGHRSVSWYQQTPGQGLQFLFEYFSETQRNKGNFPGRFSGRQFSNSRSEMNVSTLELGDSALYLCASSLEVAGVQETQYFGPGTRLLVL.